These 14 T cell receptor beta chains came from one sample sequenced in a study of shared clonotypes between healthy human individuals. Clones were read by immunoSEQ multiplex PCR, and TCRdb kept only the in-frame ones, dropping some. This sample has fewer than 3 million clones, with 92% found just once. Sequencing was done on a sample of naive CD4+ T cells from PBMCs. Described subset: CD45RA+ positively selected. The receptors were sampled from a man aged 18 to 30 in good health. Some clones in this sample may be carry-over from other donors' samples.

This chain joins TRBV6-1 and TRBJ2-5; D is perhaps TRBD1 (6 bases). Trimming cost V 2 bases and J 10 bases, with 8 bases left between them. This CDR3 spans 11 amino acids. Looked up from germline, CDR1 is MNHNS and CDR2 is SASEGT. CDR3 residues: CASSEWTDQYF. The CDR3 coding sequence is TGTGCCAGCAGTGAATGGACAGACCAGTACTTC.

Points on this clone: The sample carries other DNA sequences with the same CDR3. The chain recombines TRBV18 with TRBJ2-5, with 8 positions matching TRBD2. The CDR3 sequence is 14 residues long. CDR1 and CDR2 (germline): KGHSH, LQKENI. V was clipped by 6 bases and J by 5 bases; unmatched bases: 8. CDR3 sequence (DNA): TGTGCCAGCTCCCCCGGACTAGCTGGGGAGACCCAGTACTTC. The encoded protein is CASSPGLAGETQYF.

This sequence joins TRBV28 and TRBJ2-3; the D gene is possibly TRBD2 (5 bases). V lost 3 bases and J lost 4, with 26 bases in between. This CDR3 spans 19 amino acids. CDR1 MDHEN and CDR2 SYDVKM come from the germline V gene. This CDR3 is CASSFEGPFGGGPADTQYF. The CDR3 coding sequence is TGTGCCAGCAGTTTCGAAGGGCCGTTTGGTGGCGGGCCTGCAGATACGCAGTATTTT. Looking up the rest from reference TRBV28 and TRBJ2-3 gives the full variable domain: DVKVTQSSRYLVKRTGEKVFLECVQDMDHENMFWYRQDPGLGLRLIYFSYDVKMKEKGDIPEGYSVSREKKERFSLILESASTNQTSMYLCASSFEGPFGGGPADTQYFGPGTRLTVL.

In the case of this clone: The sample has other DNA sequences that encode this CDR3 too. CDR3 sequence: CASSVAGRMNTEAFF. The CDR3 nucleotides read TGTGCCAGCAGCGTAGCTGGCAGGATGAACACTGAAGCTTTCTTT. V is TRBV9 and J is TRBJ1-1; unclear D gene. V was clipped by 0 bases and J by 0 bases, with 9 bases between them. This CDR3 has 15 residues. Germline CDR1 and CDR2: SGDLS and YYNGEE.

Regarding this clone: This specimen includes other DNA sequences encoding the same CDR3. The chain recombines TRBV7-8 with TRBJ2-7, with TRBD1 identical over 7 bases. From germline, CDR1 is SGHVS and CDR2 FQNEAQ. The CDR3 has 13 amino acids. V lost 3 bases to trimming and J lost 1 base; unmatched junction nucleotides: 0. In DNA form, the CDR3 reads TGTGCCAGCAGCTTGGACAGGTCCTACGAGCAGTACTTC. It translates to CASSLDRSYEQYF.

The chain recombines TRBV10-3 with TRBJ2-7, with 7 bases fitting TRBD2. This CDR3 has 15 residues. Germline-derived CDR1 and CDR2 are ENHRY and SYGVKD. V was clipped by 1 base and J by 6 bases; unmatched bases: 9. The CDR3 loop reads CAISELGGKESEQYF. The CDR3 DNA follows: TGTGCCATCAGTGAGTTGGGAGGGAAGGAGTCCGAGCAGTACTTC.

V gene TRBV5-4 combines with J gene TRBJ2-1, with unresolved D. Germline lookup yields CDR1 SGHNT and CDR2 YYREEE (reference sequence). CDR3 length: 15 residues. The V end lost 0 bases, the J end lost 2 bases, and 9 bases lay between the germline ends. CDR3 loop: CASSLDAPTYNEQFF. The DNA of the CDR3 is TGTGCCAGCAGCTTGGATGCTCCCACCTACAATGAGCAGTTCTTC.

This clone was seen once. This sample includes further DNA sequences coding for the same CDR3. The rearrangement uses TRBV28 and TRBJ2-2, with 10 bases identical to TRBD1. With V trimmed by 5 bases and J by 3 bases, 6 bases remained unmatched. This CDR3 has 16 amino acids. Germline CDR1 MDHEN, CDR2 SYDVKM. As DNA, the CDR3 is TGTGCCAGCAGTGTATCCGGGACAGGGGACACCGGGGAGCTGTTTTTT. It is translated as CASSVSGTGDTGELFF.

This rearrangement joins TRBV13 to TRBJ2-1; 7 bases map to TRBD2. Trimming cost V 4 bases and J 0 bases; bases outside gene matches: 6. Germline CDR1 reads PRHDT; CDR2 reads FYEKMQ (reference sequence). The CDR3 extends over 16 amino acids. The CDR3 DNA is TGTGCCAGCAGCTCGATAGCGGGCGGCTCCTACAATGAGCAGTTCTTC. Translating it yields CASSSIAGGSYNEQFF.

CDR3 in amino acids: CASRQGGGYNEQFF. CDR3 coding DNA: TGTGCCAGCCGACAGGGAGGAGGATACAATGAGCAGTTCTTC. J is TRBJ2-1 and V is TRBV28; a possible D gene is TRBD1 (7 bases). V gave up 8 bases and J gave up 4 bases, with 15 bases separating them. The V gene's germline CDR1 is MDHEN and CDR2 SYDVKM. CDR3 length: 14 residues. The full variable domain, its missing parts supplied by reference TRBV28 and TRBJ2-1, is DVKVTQSSRYLVKRTGEKVFLECVQDMDHENMFWYRQDPGLGLRLIYFSYDVKMKEKGDIPEGYSVSREKKERFSLILESASTNQTSMYLCASRQGGGYNEQFFGPGTRLTVL.

The chain combines TRBV28 with TRBJ2-1; 9 bases agree with TRBD1. With V trimmed by 7 bases and J by 2 bases, 3 bases remained unmatched. This CDR3 has 14 amino acids. The germline gives CDR1 MDHEN, CDR2 SYDVKM. CDR3 nucleotides: TGTGCCAGCACTAGGACAGGGGCCTACAATGAGCAGTTCTTC. This sequence encodes CASTRTGAYNEQFF.

Remarks on this clone: Other DNA sequences in the same sample also yield this CDR3. J is TRBJ2-1 and V is TRBV18; D is possibly TRBD2 (5 bases). Germline loops: CDR1 KGHSH, CDR2 LQKENI. This CDR3 spans 14 amino acids. V dropped 2 bases and J dropped 3 bases, with 8 bases sitting between them. CDR3: CASSPSSSYNEQFF. In DNA form, the CDR3 reads TGTGCCAGCTCACCATCTAGCAGCTACAATGAGCAGTTCTTC.

The V and J genes are TRBV30 and TRBJ2-7; TRBD2 might be the D (6 bases). Germline V CDR1 and CDR2: GTSNPN, SVGIG (reference sequence). The V gene lost 5 bases and the J gene lost 3 bases, with 11 bases spanning the gap. CDR3 size: 12 residues. CDR3 coding DNA: TGTGCCTGGGGGCGGGGTTACTACGAGCAGTACTTC. Translation gives CAWGRGYYEQYF.

This chain joins TRBV9 and TRBJ2-7; D possibly uses TRBD1 or TRBD2 (5 bases each). V lost 0 bases and J 3 bases, leaving 10 bases between the germline ends. Germline V gene sequence: CDR1 SGDLS, CDR2 YYNGEE. The CDR3 loop spans 14 amino acids. The CDR3 bases are TGTGCCAGCAGCGTAGGGGTGGGGGTCTACGAGCAGTACTTC. Encoded protein: CASSVGVGVYEQYF.